The 30 T cell receptor beta chains below all came from one sample that was sequenced in a study of blood T cell repertoires in COVID-19. Clones were read by immunoSEQ multiplex PCR, and TCRdb kept only the in-frame ones, dropping some. Counted here are 80,000 to 100,000 clones, approximately 82% occurring once; the ten biggest clones make up about 11%. Source material: peripheral blood. These receptors came from a man between 65 and 85 years old with active or convalescent COVID-19.

This clone was picked up one time. The chain uses TRBV5-6 and TRBJ1-5; TRBD1 agrees at 7 bases. The CDR3 is 14 residues long. Trimming at V came to 6 bases and at J to 3 bases, leaving 6 bases not matched to a gene. CDR1 and CDR2 from the germline V gene are SGHDT and YYEEEE. As DNA, the CDR3 is TGTGCCAGCACCCGAGGACAGGACAATCAGCCCCAGCATTTT. Translating it yields CASTRGQDNQPQHF.

The chain has TRBV19 and TRBJ1-5, with 7 bases matching TRBD1. Per germline, CDR1 LNHDA and CDR2 SQIVND (reference sequence). The J segment lost 7 bases and the V segment lost 3 bases, leaving 9 bases of the junction unmatched. This CDR3 is 15 amino acids long. The CDR3 coding sequence is TGTGCCAGTAGTATCTCAAACAGGGGTTCACAGCCCCAGCATTTT. Translated: CASSISNRGSQPQHF.

The table lists this clone with a few counts. V is TRBV3-1 (or the pseudogene TRBV3-2) and J is TRBJ1-2; 8 bases are a match to TRBD1. The germline CDR1 and CDR2 sequences are LGHDT and YNNKEL (reference sequence). The V and J ends lost 4 bases and 8 bases, in that order; junction bases with no gene match: 6. The CDR3 consists of 13 residues. CDR3 in DNA: TGTGCCAGCAGCCCCGGGACAGGAGTGGGCTACACCTTC. Protein: CASSPGTGVGYTF.

The chain links TRBV6-6 to TRBJ2-3; 12 nucleotides agree with TRBD2. The length of the CDR3 is 15 residues. CDR1 and CDR2 from the germline V gene are MNHNY and SVGAGI (reference sequence). V shed 7 bases, J shed 7 bases, and the junction held 9 bases outside the gene matches. The CDR3 DNA follows: TGTGCCAGCAATTCACGACTAGCGGGGGTTCATACGCAGTATTTT. Its translation: CASNSRLAGVHTQYF.

The chain couples TRBV27 to TRBJ2-7, with D possibly being TRBD2 (6 bases). With 0 bases removed from V and 0 bases from J, the gap between germline ends came to 9 bases. This CDR3 is 15 amino acids long. Germline values: CDR1 MNHEY, CDR2 SMNVEV (reference sequence). The CDR3 here is CASSLSPGSSYEQYF. CDR3 bases: TGTGCCAGCAGTTTATCGCCCGGGAGCTCCTACGAGCAGTACTTC.

The CDR3 nucleotides are TGCGCCAGCAGCCCGGGGACTAGCAGTCACGAGCAGTACTTC. This sequence encodes CASSPGTSSHEQYF. The V and J genes are TRBV5-1 and TRBJ2-7; TRBD2 matches at 9 bases. Germline CDR1 reads SGHRS; CDR2 reads YFSETQ. Trimming at V came to 4 bases and at J to 5 bases, leaving 7 bases not matched to a gene. The CDR3 extends over 14 amino acids.

The chain couples TRBV10-3 to TRBJ2-1; D unresolved. Germline V gives CDR1 ENHRY, CDR2 SYGVKD. V was pared by 0 bases and J by 7 bases, with 10 bases between. This CDR3 spans 14 amino acids. The CDR3 is CAISESKLRNEQFF. The DNA of the CDR3 is TGTGCCATCAGTGAGTCGAAACTTCGTAATGAGCAGTTCTTC.

This chain connects TRBV7-2 to TRBJ1-1; possibly TRBD1 for D (5 bases). In germline, CDR1 is SGHTA, CDR2 FQGNSA. CDR3 size: 14 residues. V lost 6 bases and J 5 bases, leaving 16 bases between the germline ends. The CDR3 coding sequence is TGTGCCAGCAGTACCCAGCCAGGGAAGACTGAAGCTTTCTTT. Protein product: CASSTQPGKTEAFF. The full variable domain, rest sourced from reference TRBV7-2 and TRBJ1-1, is GAGVSQSPSNKVTEKGKDVELRCDPISGHTALYWYRQSLGQGLEFLIYFQGNSAPDKSGLPSDRFSAERTGGSVSTLTIQRTQQEDSAVYLCASSTQPGKTEAFFGQGTRLTVV.

This chain connects TRBV7-2 to TRBJ1-1, with D tentatively TRBD1 (5 bases). Per germline, CDR1 SGHTA and CDR2 FQGNSA. The CDR3 has 14 amino acids. V shed 3 bases and J shed 13 bases, with 21 bases lying between them. The CDR3 protein is CASSFNMGRTPCFF. The DNA of the CDR3 is TGTGCCAGCAGCTTCAACATGGGGCGGACCCCCTGTTTCTTT.

The chain employs TRBV19 and TRBJ2-7, with a tentative D call TRBD2 (6 bases). V lost 1 base, J lost 0 bases, and 16 bases lay in between. The CDR3 spans 17 residues. The germline CDR1 and CDR2 sequences are LNHDA and SQIVND (reference sequence). For the CDR3, the DNA is TGTGCCAGTAGTATAGTTCTCAGCGGGCGGAGCTCCTACGAGCAGTACTTC. Translated: CASSIVLSGRSSYEQYF.

The J gene is TRBJ2-6, the V gene TRBV27; 9 nucleotides agree with TRBD2. V shed 1 base and J 0 bases; nucleotides not matched to a gene: 1. Germline V CDR1 and CDR2: MNHEY, SMNVEV (reference sequence). CDR3 length equals 17 residues. The CDR3 protein is CASSLLRGGSGANVLTF. CDR3 bases: TGTGCCAGCAGTTTATTGCGGGGGGGCTCTGGGGCCAACGTCCTGACTTTC.

Of note for this clone: Distinct nucleotide sequences in the sample also encode this CDR3. The gene calls are TRBV5-1 and TRBJ1-3; the D gene is possibly TRBD1 (5 bases). Germline V lookup: CDR1 SGHRS, CDR2 YFSETQ. The CDR3 loop spans 15 amino acids. Trimming took off 0 bases at V and 2 bases at J, with 9 bases between the two ends. The CDR3 nucleotides are TGCGCCAGCAGCTTGGAGCGGGGGACTGGAAACACCATATATTTT. It translates to CASSLERGTGNTIYF.

The chain recombines TRBV5-6 with TRBJ2-2; possibly TRBD2 for D (6 bases). Per germline, CDR1 SGHDT and CDR2 YYEEEE. The V end lost 5 bases, the J end lost 6 bases, and 8 bases lay between the germline ends. The CDR3 spans 12 residues. The CDR3 DNA reads as TGTGCCAGCAGGAGGAGGGCCGGGGAGCTGTTTTTT. It yields the protein CASRRRAGELFF.

The chain employs TRBV5-1 and TRBJ2-7, with 7 positions matching TRBD1. The V gene's germline CDR1 is SGHRS and CDR2 YFSETQ. The CDR3 length is 14 residues. The ends lost 4 bases at V and 3 bases at J; junction bases unmatched: 7. CDR3 DNA sequence: TGCGCCAGCAGCAAGGAGCCAGGGGGCTACGAGCAGTACTTC. This translates into CASSKEPGGYEQYF.

The DNA for the CDR3 is TGTGCCAGCAGCTTAGTGGGCAGGGGTCAATCCAATGAGCAGTTCTTC. Its translation: CASSLVGRGQSNEQFF. The rearrangement joins TRBV7-8 to TRBJ2-1; weak D call: TRBD1 (6 bases). The CDR3 is 16 amino acids. V lost 1 base, J lost 6 bases, and 16 bases lay in between. Germline V gene data show CDR1 as SGHVS and CDR2 as FQNEAQ.

Written as DNA, the CDR3 is TGCGCCAGCAGCTTGCTAACTCAGGGAGGTGAAGCTTTCTTT. Translated, it gives CASSLLTQGGEAFF. This chain connects TRBV5-1 to TRBJ1-1; weak D call: TRBD1 (5 bases). Trimming took 1 base from V and 7 from J, leaving 14 bases between them. The CDR3 has 14 residues. Germline V gives CDR1 SGHRS, CDR2 YFSETQ.

The chain links TRBV6-5 to TRBJ1-3; possibly TRBD1 for D (6 bases). V lost 5 bases to trimming and J lost 0 bases, with 11 bases between them. Germline V gene sequence: CDR1 MNHEY, CDR2 SVGAGI. The CDR3 contains 15 residues. CDR3: CASSRGGGSGNTIYF. CDR3 nucleotide sequence: TGTGCCAGCAGTAGGGGGGGAGGCTCTGGAAACACCATATATTTT.

The CDR3 sequence: CASSELQVVTGELFF. CDR3 coding DNA: TGTGCCAGCAGTGAGTTGCAGGTCGTTACCGGGGAGCTGTTTTTT. The V call is TRBV2, the J call TRBJ2-2; D gene uncertain. CDR3 length: 15 residues. CDR1 and CDR2 (germline): SNHLY, FYNNEI. Trimming cost V 3 bases and J 5 bases, with 13 bases left between them.

This chain links TRBV19 with TRBJ2-5, with 11 bases matching TRBD2. The CDR3 has 14 amino acids. Germline V gene sequence: CDR1 LNHDA, CDR2 SQIVND (reference sequence). The V and J ends lost 3 bases and 7 bases, in that order; junction bases with no gene match: 4. DNA of the CDR3: TGTGCCAGTAGTATTAGTCTAGCGGGAGGGACCCAGTACTTC. Translated: CASSISLAGGTQYF.

The V gene is TRBV9, the J gene TRBJ2-6, with no clear D. The germline V gene has CDR1 SGDLS and CDR2 YYNGEE. V lost 7 bases and J lost 2, with 13 bases in between. This CDR3 spans 15 amino acids. The CDR3 DNA is TGTGCCAGCCACGATTTGAGCGCTGGGGCCAACGTCCTGACTTTC. This encodes CASHDLSAGANVLTF.

This clone was seen only a few times. The chain couples TRBV4-1 to TRBJ2-1; 15 bases map to TRBD2. CDR1 is MGHRA and CDR2 is YSYEKL in the germline V gene. The CDR3 is 15 amino acids. Unmatched junction bases numbered 7, after V lost 2 bases and J lost 14 bases. In nucleotides, the CDR3 is TGCGCCAGCAGCCAAATGCGGACTAGCGGGGGGGCGGAGTTCTTC. Protein product: CASSQMRTSGGAEFF.

This sequence joins TRBV14 and TRBJ2-5; D not certain. The CDR3 has 11 amino acids. Germline CDR1 is SGHDN and CDR2 is FVKESK. The V end lost 1 base, the J end lost 10 bases, and 7 bases lay between the germline ends. The CDR3 is CASSQGSGQYF. The CDR3 DNA follows: TGTGCCAGCAGCCAAGGATCAGGCCAGTACTTC.

As DNA, the CDR3 is TGTGCCAGCAGTTTCAGATCTAACTATGGCTACACCTTC. Its translation: CASSFRSNYGYTF. This rearrangement joins TRBV27 to TRBJ1-2; D is ambiguous. The CDR3 totals 13 residues. Trimming took off 3 bases at V and 0 bases at J, with 5 bases between the two ends. Germline CDR1 is MNHEY and CDR2 is SMNVEV (reference sequence).

The chain employs TRBV9 and TRBJ1-3; D gene uncertain. The V gene lost 0 bases and the J gene lost 4 bases, with 8 bases spanning the gap. CDR1 is SGDLS and CDR2 is YYNGEE in the germline V gene. The CDR3 length is 14 residues. For the CDR3, the DNA is TGTGCCAGCAGCGTAGCTTCCTCGGGAAACACCATATATTTT. Translated: CASSVASSGNTIYF.

The CDR3 DNA reads as TGTGCCAGCGCACGACTAAAAAGCTCCTACGAGCAGTACTTC. It yields the protein CASARLKSSYEQYF. The V and J genes are TRBV13 and TRBJ2-7, with a weak D call TRBD2 (5 bases). CDR1 is PRHDT, CDR2 FYEKMQ, per germline (reference sequence). V was shortened by 8 bases and J by 0 bases, with 14 bases between the two germline ends. This CDR3 comprises 14 residues.

The chain employs TRBV5-4 and TRBJ2-7; weak D call: TRBD2 (5 bases). Trimming removed 2 bases from V and 2 bases from J, with 8 bases in between. Germline CDR1 is SGHNT and CDR2 is YYREEE (reference sequence). The CDR3 runs to 13 residues. CDR3 nucleotide sequence: TGTGCCAGCAGCTTCCGGGGTACCTACGAGCAGTACTTC. Its protein product is CASSFRGTYEQYF.

The chain recombines TRBV29-1 with TRBJ1-2, with TRBD1 matching over 9 bases. The CDR3 totals 15 residues. CDR1 is SQVTM, CDR2 ANQGSEA, per germline. Unmatched junction bases numbered 6, after V lost 4 bases and J lost 0 bases. The CDR3 DNA follows: TGCAGCGTTGGGACAGGGGCTTCAGCTAACTATGGCTACACCTTC. Protein product: CSVGTGASANYGYTF.

The chain uses TRBV5-1 and TRBJ2-1; a possible D gene is TRBD1 (6 bases). This CDR3 is 13 amino acids long. V gave up 4 bases and J gave up 1 base, with 6 bases separating them. CDR1 is SGHRS and CDR2 is YFSETQ in the germline V gene. CDR3 in amino acids: CASSQGSYNEQFF. The CDR3 DNA follows: TGCGCCAGCAGCCAGGGGTCCTACAATGAGCAGTTCTTC.

In this sample, this clone turned up a few times. The J gene is TRBJ2-2, the V gene TRBV5-4; 15 nucleotides align to TRBD2. The CDR3 consists of 16 residues. Germline-derived CDR1 and CDR2 are SGHNT and YYREEE (reference sequence). V lost 3 bases, J lost 5 bases, and 2 bases stayed unmatched. The CDR3 sequence is CASSSGTSGGTGELFF. CDR3 coding DNA: TGTGCCAGCAGCTCCGGGACTAGCGGGGGGACCGGGGAGCTGTTTTTT.

The chain uses TRBV7-3 and TRBJ2-1, with 9 bases lining up with TRBD1. CDR3 length: 15 amino acids. V dropped 5 bases and J dropped 5; count of bases not matched to a gene: 7. Germline V gene sequence: CDR1 SGHTA, CDR2 FQGTGA. Here the CDR3 reads CASSRTGGENNEQFF. DNA for the CDR3: TGTGCCAGCAGCAGAACAGGGGGCGAAAACAATGAGCAGTTCTTC.